One T cell receptor beta chain is described in this entry. Its specificity is not known. The data derive from a study of T cell responses to AZD1222 COVID-19 vaccine. Findings of the study overall: Clonal diversity may have been underestimated, and the donors were mostly white British, with more females than males. Baseline seropositives among AZD1222 recipients totaled only five to seven.

Using immunoSEQ multiplex PCR, the repertoire was profiled, and TCRdb retains in-frame clones only, with some absent. The sample gives 150,000 or so clones, approximately 88% of which show up once; about 15% is in the top ten. Per the germline V gene, CDR1 is LGHDT and CDR2 is YNNKEL (reference sequence). The CDR3 has 15 residues. V was clipped by 0 bases and J by 4 bases; unmatched bases: 5. This clonotype was obtained from an adult in good health. The source was peripheral blood, collected on day 0 of AZD1222 vaccination. The chain combines TRBV3-1 (or the pseudogene TRBV3-2) with TRBJ2-7; 8 nucleotides agree with TRBD1. CDR3 DNA sequence: TGTGCCAGCAGCCAAGACTCCCAGGGGGCTTACGAGCAGTACTTC. It is translated as CASSQDSQGAYEQYF.